This T cell receptor beta chain was captured by sequencing in a study of beta chain features in type 1 diabetes. This clone has more than one count but fewer than ten. Reverse transcribing all isolated RNA meant expressed TCRB transcripts were sequenced. The method was immunoSEQ multiplex PCR; TCRdb's version includes in-frame clones alone and lacks a portion of them. Here the sample spans under 800,000 clones, 15% to 17% being singletons. This receptor was identified in a man younger than 35 in good health. Sequenced: naive CD4+ T cells from blood.

The CDR3 DNA is TGTGCCATCAGAGGACAGGGGCCATCCTACGAGCAGTACTTC. Translation: CAIRGQGPSYEQYF. This chain uses TRBV10-3 with TRBJ2-7; 9 nucleotides agree with TRBD1. Trimming cost V 6 bases and J 1 base; bases outside gene matches: 4. The germline V gene has CDR1 ENHRY and CDR2 SYGVKD. The CDR3 runs 14 residues.